This T cell receptor (beta chain) stems from a study of T cells after somatic rescue of genetic block. Sequencing used immunoSEQ multiplex PCR; TCRdb keeps in-frame clones, though not all of them. Counted here are 10,000 to 15,000 clones, over 65% occurring once; the ten biggest clones make up roughly 22%. Germline trimming cut 4 bases from V and 3 bases from J; bases unmatched to any gene: 3. This CDR3 contains 12 residues. The germline gives CDR1 SQVTM, CDR2 ANQGSEA. This chain connects TRBV29-1 to TRBJ2-7; 7 bases line up with TRBD2. The sample comprised peripheral blood mononuclear cells (PBMCs). This clonotype was sampled from a boy aged 5-17 years. The CDR3: CSVVPGGYEQYF. CDR3 coding DNA: TGCAGCGTTGTACCGGGAGGCTACGAGCAGTACTTC.